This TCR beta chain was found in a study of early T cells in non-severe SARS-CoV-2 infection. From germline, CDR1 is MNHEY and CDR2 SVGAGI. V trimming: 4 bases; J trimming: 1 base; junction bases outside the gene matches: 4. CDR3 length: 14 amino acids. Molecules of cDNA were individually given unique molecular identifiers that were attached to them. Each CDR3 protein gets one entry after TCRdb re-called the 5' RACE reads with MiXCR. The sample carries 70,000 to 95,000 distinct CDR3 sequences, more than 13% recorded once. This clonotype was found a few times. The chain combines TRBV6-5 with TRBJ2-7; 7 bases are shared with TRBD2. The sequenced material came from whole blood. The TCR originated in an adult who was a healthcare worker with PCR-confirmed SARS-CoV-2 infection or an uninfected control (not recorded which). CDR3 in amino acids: CASSWGGASYEQYF. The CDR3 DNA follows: TGTGCCAGCAGTTGGGGGGGAGCATCCTACGAGCAGTACTTC.